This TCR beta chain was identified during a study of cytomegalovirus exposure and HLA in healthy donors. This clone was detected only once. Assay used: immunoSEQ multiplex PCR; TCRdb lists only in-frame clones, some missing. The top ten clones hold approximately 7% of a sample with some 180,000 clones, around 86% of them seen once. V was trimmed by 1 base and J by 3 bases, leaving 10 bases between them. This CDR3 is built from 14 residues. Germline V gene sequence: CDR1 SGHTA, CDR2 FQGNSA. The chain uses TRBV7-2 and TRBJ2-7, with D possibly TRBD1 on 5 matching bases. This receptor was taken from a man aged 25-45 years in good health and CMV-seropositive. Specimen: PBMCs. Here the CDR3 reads CASSLEGLHYEQYF. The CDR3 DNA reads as TGTGCCAGCAGCTTAGAGGGGCTACACTACGAGCAGTACTTC.